This record concerns one TCR beta chain sequence. The V and J ends lost 1 base and 1 base respectively, with 6 bases between them. This CDR3 spans 14 amino acids. Germline CDR1 is SGHNT and CDR2 is YYREEE (reference sequence). This entry comes from a study of blood T cell repertoires in COVID-19. Per the original methods: Amplifying reference gene primers gave estimates of nucleated cell counts. The protocol was immunoSEQ multiplex PCR, while the TCRdb copy is restricted to in-frame clones and leaves out a portion. That table gives V, J and clone size, and the DNA gave D and trimming. The sample holds 130,000 to 150,000 clones, 75% to 85% seen once.

Specimen: peripheral blood. The chain combines TRBV5-4 with TRBJ2-1; D is possibly TRBD2 (5 bases). This TCR came from a human donor with acute or convalescent COVID-19. The donor label of this sample is uncertain. The CDR3 loop is CASSLSGSYNEQFF. The CDR3 nucleotides read TGTGCCAGCAGCTTGAGCGGATCCTACAATGAGCAGTTCTTC. The complete variable domain, with remaining parts taken from reference TRBV5-4 and TRBJ2-1, reads ETGVTQSPTHLIKTRGQQVTLRCSSQSGHNTVSWYQQALGQGPQFIFQYYREEENGRGNFPPRFSGLQFPNYSSELNVNALELDDSALYLCASSLSGSYNEQFFGPGTRLTVL.